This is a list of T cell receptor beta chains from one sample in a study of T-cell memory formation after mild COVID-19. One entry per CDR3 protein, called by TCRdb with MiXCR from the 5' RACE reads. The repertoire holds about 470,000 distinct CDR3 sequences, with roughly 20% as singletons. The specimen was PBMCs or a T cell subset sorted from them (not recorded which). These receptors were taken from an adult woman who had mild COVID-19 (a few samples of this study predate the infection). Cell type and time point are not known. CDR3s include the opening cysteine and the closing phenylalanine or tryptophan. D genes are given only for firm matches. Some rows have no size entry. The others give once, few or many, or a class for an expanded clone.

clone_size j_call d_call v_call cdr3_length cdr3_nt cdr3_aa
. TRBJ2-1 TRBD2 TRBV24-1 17 TGTGCCACCAGTGATCTCCACTCTAGCGGGAGCAGGCATGAGCAGTTCTTC CATSDLHSSGSRHEQFF
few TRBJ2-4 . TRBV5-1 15 TGCGCCAGCAGCCCACGGACAGGTAGCGGAAACATTCAGTACTTC CASSPRTGSGNIQYF
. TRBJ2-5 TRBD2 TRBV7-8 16 TGTGCCAGCAGCTTTTTAGCGGGAGGGTCGCAAGAGACCCAGTACTTC CASSFLAGGSQETQYF
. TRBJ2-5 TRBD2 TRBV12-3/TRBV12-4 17 TGTGCCAGCAGTTTAGGCGTCACGAGCGGGGGGGCAGAGACCCAGTACTTC CASSLGVTSGGAETQYF
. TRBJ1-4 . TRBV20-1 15 TGCAGTGCCCGGCAGGGTAGTTCGACTAATGAAAAACTGTTTTTT CSARQGSSTNEKLFF
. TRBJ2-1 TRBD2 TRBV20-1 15 TGCAGTGCTAGGAAAAGACTAGCGGGGGGTGGTGAGCAGTTCTTC CSARKRLAGGGEQFF
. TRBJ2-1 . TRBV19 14 TGTGCCAGTAGTATAAACGGGGGGCAGAATGAGCAGTTCTTC CASSINGGQNEQFF
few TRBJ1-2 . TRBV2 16 TGTGCCAGCAGGCGCCCAACGGAGGGGTTGGTTTATGGCTACACCTTC CASRRPTEGLVYGYTF
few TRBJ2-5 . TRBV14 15 TGTGCCAGCAGCCCGATAGGACCTAGGGGGGAGACCCAGTACTTC CASSPIGPRGETQYF
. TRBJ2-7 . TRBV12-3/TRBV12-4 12 TGTGCCAGCAGTTTCTTTTCCGACGAGCAGTACTTC CASSFFSDEQYF
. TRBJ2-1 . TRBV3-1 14 TGTGCCAGCAGCCCATCACTGAGGATCTATGAGCAGTTCTTC CASSPSLRIYEQFF
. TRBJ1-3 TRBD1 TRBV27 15 TGTGCCAGCAGTGACAACAGGGGAGGTGGAAACACCATATATTTT CASSDNRGGGNTIYF
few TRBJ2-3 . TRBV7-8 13 TGTGCCGGAAGAGGTAGAGATACAGATACGCAGTATTTT CAGRGRDTDTQYF
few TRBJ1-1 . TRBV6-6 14 TGTGCCAGCAGTTACAGGGCCGGGGACACTGAAGCTTTCTTT CASSYRAGDTEAFF
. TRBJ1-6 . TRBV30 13 TGTGCCTGGGAAGGGACTCCCAATTCACCCCTCCACTTT CAWEGTPNSPLHF
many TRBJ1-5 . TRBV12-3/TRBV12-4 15 TGTGCCAGCAGTCCCACCAGGGGTAGCAATCAGCCCCAGCATTTT CASSPTRGSNQPQHF
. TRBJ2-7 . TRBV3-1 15 TGTGCCAGCAGCCAAGTGTGTATGAGACACTACGAGCAGTACTTC CASSQVCMRHYEQYF
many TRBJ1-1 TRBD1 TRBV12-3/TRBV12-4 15 TGTGCCAGCAGTGAGAAACAGGGGCCGAACACTGAAGCTTTCTTT CASSEKQGPNTEAFF
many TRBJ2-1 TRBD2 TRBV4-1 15 TGCGCCAGCAGCCCTAGCGGGGGCGGCTACAATGAGCAGTTCTTC CASSPSGGGYNEQFF
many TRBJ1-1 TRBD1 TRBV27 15 TGTGCCAGCGGAGGACAGGGGGCGCCGGGCACTGAAGCTTTCTTT CASGGQGAPGTEAFF
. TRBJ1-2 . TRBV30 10 TGTGCCTGGAGTGAGAATGGCTACACCTTC CAWSENGYTF
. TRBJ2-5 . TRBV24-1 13 TGTGCCACCAGTAATCCCACCTCACAGACCCAGTACTTC CATSNPTSQTQYF
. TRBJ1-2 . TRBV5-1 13 TGCGCCAGCAGCTTGGAGTCCGGGCCGGGCTACACCTTC CASSLESGPGYTF
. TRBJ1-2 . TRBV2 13 TGTGCCAGCAGTCCTCAGGATAACTATGGCTACACCTTC CASSPQDNYGYTF
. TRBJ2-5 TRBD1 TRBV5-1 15 TGCGCCAGCGGGCCCGGACAGGGGTCTTCAGAGACCCAGTACTTC CASGPGQGSSETQYF
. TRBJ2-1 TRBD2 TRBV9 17 TGTGCCAGCAGCGTAGAGCTAGCGGGAGGCTTCTACAATGAGCAGTTCTTC CASSVELAGGFYNEQFF
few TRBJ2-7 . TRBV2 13 TGTGCCAGCAGTGCCAGGGAAAGAGGGGAGCAGTACTTC CASSARERGEQYF
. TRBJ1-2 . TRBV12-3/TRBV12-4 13 TGTGCCAGCATGAAGGGCCCCTTCTATGGCTACACCTTC CASMKGPFYGYTF
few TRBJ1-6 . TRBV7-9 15 TGTGCCAGCAGCCTTGGGAGATCTTATAATTCACCCCTCCACTTT CASSLGRSYNSPLHF
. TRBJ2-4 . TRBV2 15 TGTGCCAGCACCCTAGGGGGGGCGCGAAGTTCCATTCAGTACTTC CASTLGGARSSIQYF
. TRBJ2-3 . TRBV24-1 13 TGTGCCACCAGTCCCATAGAAACAGATACGCAGTATTTT CATSPIETDTQYF
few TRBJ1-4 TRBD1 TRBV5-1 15 TGCGCCAGCAGCTTGATACAGGGGACTAATGAAAAACTGTTTTTT CASSLIQGTNEKLFF
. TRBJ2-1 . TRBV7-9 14 TGTGCCAGCAACCCGGGTATGGGTACCTATGAGCAGTTCTTC CASNPGMGTYEQFF
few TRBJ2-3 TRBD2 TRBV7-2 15 TGTGCCACCTCCTCGGGGGGAACTAGCACAGATACGCAGTATTTT CATSSGGTSTDTQYF
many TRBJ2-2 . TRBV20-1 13 TGCAGTGCTAGCGGGAGTGGCACCGGGGAGCTGTTTTTT CSASGSGTGELFF
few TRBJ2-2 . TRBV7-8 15 TGTGCCAGCAGCTTGGGTCTGACCCCCACCGGGGAGCTGTTTTTT CASSLGLTPTGELFF
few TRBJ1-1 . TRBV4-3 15 TGCGCCAGCAGCCAAGAGGTACAGGGGAACACTGAAGCTTTCTTT CASSQEVQGNTEAFF